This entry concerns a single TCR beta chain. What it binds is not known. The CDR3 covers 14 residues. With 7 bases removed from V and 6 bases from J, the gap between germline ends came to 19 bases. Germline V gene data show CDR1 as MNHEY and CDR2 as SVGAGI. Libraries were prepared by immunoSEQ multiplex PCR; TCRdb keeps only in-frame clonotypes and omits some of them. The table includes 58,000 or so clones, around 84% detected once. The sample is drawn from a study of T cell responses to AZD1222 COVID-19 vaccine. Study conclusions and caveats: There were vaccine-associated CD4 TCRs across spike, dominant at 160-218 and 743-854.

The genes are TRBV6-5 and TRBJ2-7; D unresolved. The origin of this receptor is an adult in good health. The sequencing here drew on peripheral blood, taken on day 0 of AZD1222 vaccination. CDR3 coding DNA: TGTGCCAGCACTCCCCCGGAGAGCTCCGCCGAGCAGTACTTC. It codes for CASTPPESSAEQYF.